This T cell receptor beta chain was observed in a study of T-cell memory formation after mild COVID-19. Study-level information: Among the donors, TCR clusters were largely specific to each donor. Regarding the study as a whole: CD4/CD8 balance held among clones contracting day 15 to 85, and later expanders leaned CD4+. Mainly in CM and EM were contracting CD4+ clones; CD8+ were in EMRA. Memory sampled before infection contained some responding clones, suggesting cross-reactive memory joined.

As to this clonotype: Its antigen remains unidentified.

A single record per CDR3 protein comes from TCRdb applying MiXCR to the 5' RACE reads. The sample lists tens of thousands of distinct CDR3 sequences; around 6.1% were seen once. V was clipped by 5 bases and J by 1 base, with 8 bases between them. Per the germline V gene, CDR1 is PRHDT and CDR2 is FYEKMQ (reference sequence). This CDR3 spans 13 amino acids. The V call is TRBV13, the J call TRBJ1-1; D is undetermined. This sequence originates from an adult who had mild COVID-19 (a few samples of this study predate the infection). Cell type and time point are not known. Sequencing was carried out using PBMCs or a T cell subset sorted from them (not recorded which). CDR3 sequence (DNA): TGTGCCAGCAGCCCTAGGAGGAACACTGAAGCTTTCTTT. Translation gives CASSPRRNTEAFF.